This T cell receptor beta chain appears in the sequencing data of a study of identical twins. This clonotype was picked up many times. TCRdb independently ran MiXCR on the 5' RACE reads; one entry per CDR3 protein. The sample has 640,000 or so distinct CDR3 sequences, 5.5% to 6.5% seen once. This CDR3 contains 13 residues. Germline V gene lookup returns CDR1 LNHNV and CDR2 YYDKDF (reference sequence). V gave up 5 bases and J gave up 15 bases, with 20 bases separating them. The chain recombines TRBV15 with TRBJ2-1; the D call may be TRBD1 or TRBD2 (5 bases each). The sequenced sample was naive T cells sorted from blood. The TCR originated in a man aged 18 to 30 in good health. CDR3 region: CATSRTIEGKRFF. The CDR3 DNA reads as TGTGCCACCAGCCGAACAATAGAGGGGAAAAGGTTCTTC. The entire variable domain, with the rest obtained from reference TRBV15 and TRBJ2-1, is as follows: DAMVIQNPRYQVTQFGKPVTLSCSQTLNHNVMYWYQQKSSQAPKLLFHYYDKDFNNEADTPDNFQSRRPNTSFCFLDIRSPGLGDTAMYLCATSRTIEGKRFFGPGTRLTVL.